Listed below are T cell receptor beta chains from one sample, sequenced in a study of Tregs in tolerant kidney transplant recipients. Method: immunoSEQ multiplex PCR; TCRdb's copy keeps in-frame clones and lacks some. This table has 90,000 to 150,000 clones, around 91% appearing once. The sample consisted of CD4+ T cells from blood. The origin of the receptors is a human donor in good health. CDR3s leave out the opening cysteine and the closing phenylalanine or tryptophan.

v_gene	j_gene	CDR3aa
TRBV5-5	TRBJ1-3	ASSPVGQAGSTIY
TRBV18	TRBJ1-1	ASSPGTHSGDTEAF
TRBV10-3	TRBJ1-2	AISDLHQSGYT
TRBV19	TRBJ1-5	ASDRPSSNQPQH
TRBV19	TRBJ2-1	ASKDAYEQF
TRBV27	TRBJ1-1	ASSPKTGSWAEAF
TRBV28	TRBJ1-1	ASSLLPGVEAF
TRBV29-1	TRBJ2-4	SVPAPGTGDKNIQY
TRBV27	TRBJ2-7	ASSLVAGLEQY
TRBV7-9	TRBJ1-3	ALRHSSGNTIY
TRBV6-7	TRBJ2-7	ASSHRSREQY
TRBV2	TRBJ2-7	ASRGSRGGYEQY
TRBV19	TRBJ1-2	ASSFFQRTANYGYT
TRBV5-8	TRBJ2-5	ASTRTSRETQY
TRBV11-2	TRBJ2-1	ASRRDSAAAEQF
TRBV6-1	TRBJ1-1	ASSVGHSGKAEAF
TRBV7-2	TRBJ2-1	ASSLGAGGMNEQF
TRBV6-1	TRBJ2-7	ASSAVGVAGGEQY
TRBV18	TRBJ1-1	ASSQSGQLNTEAF
TRBV6-1	TRBJ2-7	ASSVLGDEQY
TRBV5-1	TRBJ1-2	ASSAMDSANYGYT
TRBV9	TRBJ2-7	ASSGSAIHRDFSSYEQY
TRBV11-2	TRBJ1-2	ASSLGGRDYGYT
TRBV5-4	TRBJ2-7	ASSLKTGSRTYEQY
TRBV9	TRBJ2-7	ASSSDTFSYEQY
TRBV29-1	TRBJ1-1	SVAAGQGNTEAF
TRBV7-9	TRBJ2-5	ASSLSQGETQY
TRBV5-4	TRBJ1-4	ASSLDRTLEKLF
TRBV5-4	TRBJ1-5	ASSPPGGDFS
TRBV6-1	TRBJ1-5	ASSRDRQKPQH
TRBV7-8	TRBJ1-1	ASSPDRWAGPNTEAF
TRBV5-1	TRBJ1-5	ASRGEGSNQPQH
TRBV10-3	TRBJ2-4	ATSEGLLNIQY